Included here is one T cell receptor (beta chain) sequence, with context. Its antigen is not known. Per sorted-subset replicate PCR, input was approximately 200 ng DNA, representing tens of thousands of T cell genomes. Profiling relied on immunoSEQ multiplex PCR, and the TCRdb table lists in-frame clones only, not all of them. The sample carries over a million clones, approximately 98% recorded once. These data belong to a study of shared clonotypes between healthy human individuals. General study findings and limits: For sorted subsets, rarefaction showed incomplete sequencing despite large depth. Clonotypes shared by all four donors outscored non-shared clonotypes in generation probability.

Trimming took 3 bases from V and 3 from J, leaving 13 bases between them. CDR1 is SGHNT, CDR2 YYREEE, per germline (reference sequence). The CDR3 spans 15 residues. Sequenced: naive CD4+ T cells sorted from blood. Subset specified: CD45RA+ positively selected. This receptor was taken from a man in his thirties or forties in good health. V and J are TRBV5-4 and TRBJ2-1; no firm D call. The CDR3 here is CASSSREQLYNEQFF. In DNA form, the CDR3 reads TGTGCCAGCAGCTCCCGCGAGCAGCTCTACAATGAGCAGTTCTTC. The complete variable domain, with remaining parts taken from reference TRBV5-4 and TRBJ2-1, reads ETGVTQSPTHLIKTRGQQVTLRCSSQSGHNTVSWYQQALGQGPQFIFQYYREEENGRGNFPPRFSGLQFPNYSSELNVNALELDDSALYLCASSSREQLYNEQFFGPGTRLTVL.